This TCR beta chain was identified in a study of T cell responses to AZD1222 COVID-19 vaccine (dated by TCRdb to about 2021). Study-wide context: AZD1222 recipients with second doses at about 4 weeks or about 12 weeks were pooled, because spike-specific TCR depth and breadth did not differ between schedules. A total of approximately 250 trial participants underwent TCR sequencing, of whom 207 had received two doses of AZD1222 and 26 had received two doses of the MenACWY control vaccine. Trial participants were enrolled by age into 18-55, 56-69 and 70-plus year subgroups, with around 140, 26 and 57 TCR-sequenced participants respectively. General findings and caveats noted by the study authors: No day 14 peak-response samples were available, so repertoires were characterized only after the peak T cell response. Spike-specific TCR breadth and depth rose significantly after two AZD1222 doses compared with day 0 and with MenACWY recipients. Reportedly, almost half of the unique spike-specific TCRs recognized epitopes lying outside the regions that are mutated in the B.1.351 and B.1.1.7 variants. CD4 TCRs associated with the vaccine covered the entire spike protein, and the dominant responses were in regions 160-218 and 743-854. Conclusions about previously exposed vaccinees are limited because only six or seven AZD1222 recipients were SARS-CoV-2 seropositive at baseline. The 56-69-year group was small, and its depth increase did not reach significance, likely because of low power. Most participants were white British and females outnumbered males, and the authors suggested that clonal diversity may have been underestimated.

Sample time point, as interpreted from the label and publication: baseline before first vaccination. Vaccinee samples came from UK trials COV001 and COV002, including a single-blind randomized controlled phase 2/3 trial of AZD1222 (ChAdOx1 nCoV-19) in healthy adults. For TCRbeta chain sequencing, PBMC samples from trial participants were taken at day 0 and at day 28 after the second dose. Comment on this clone: This clone's antigen is unknown. No clone much larger than this one lies a single base away; base qualities are absent.

From the germline V gene (reference sequence), CDR1 is LGHDT and CDR2 is YNNKEL. The CDR3 spans 18 residues, from the cysteine through the phenylalanine. Here the CDR3 DNA is all that survives: 54 bases in frame from base 1. V loses 6 bases, J loses 7 bases, and the germline ends lie 28 bases apart. The CDR3 regions of human TCRbeta chains were analyzed by immunosequencing. The authors' analysis ran thus. TCRs in the repertoires were compared against a reference library of SARS-CoV-2-specific TCRs that had been generated with the MIRA antigen-specificity platform. Breadth meant the fraction of unique TCRs that were SARS-CoV-2-associated, whereas depth meant the fraction of total T cells that were SARS-CoV-2-associated. Using the MIRA data, each spike-specific TCR was assigned both to the spike region to which the TCR was reactive and to a CD4 or CD8 class. Log10-transformed breadth and depth values were compared by one-way ANOVA with Sidak's multiple comparisons tests. Not all clones reach the TCRdb copy of this immuneACCESS table, which keeps in-frame sequences only. Checked studies attribute under half of the gap to unresolved V genes and leave the rest unexplained. The V and J calls and the clone size are those of that table, but D and trimming were determined from the DNA. The sample table contains 68,000 or so clones; only one count was recorded for around nine tenths of them. The ten largest clones capture less than 9% of the sample.

The sequence came from an adult in good health. Rearrangement joined TRBV3-1 (or the pseudogene TRBV3-2) to TRBJ2-4, and perhaps TRBD2 as D gene, on 6 matching bases. The sequences come from peripheral blood, collected on day 0 of AZD1222 vaccination. CDR3 reads: CASSPRILVAESGNIQYF. The DNA sequence is given as TGTGCCAGCAGTCCAAGGATTCTAGTAGCGGAGAGTGGGAACATTCAGTACTTC.